These 19 T cell receptor beta chains were all obtained from the same sample, sequenced in a study of CD8 T cells in Susac syndrome. Random-hexamer reverse transcription was applied to roughly 0.5 to 1 ug RNA. TCRdb re-derived calls from the immunoSEQ multiplex PCR reads in MiXCR, one entry per CDR3 protein. The sample records a few hundred thousand distinct CDR3 sequences, around 90% being singletons. What was sequenced was CD8+ T cells from PBMCs. These receptor sequences come from a human donor with multiple sclerosis.

The V call is TRBV5-6, the J call TRBJ2-7, with TRBD2 matching over 10 bases. This CDR3 comprises 15 residues. Germline V gives CDR1 SGHDT, CDR2 YYEEEE. With V trimmed by 5 bases and J by 5 bases, 10 bases remained unmatched. This CDR3 reads CASSNAGTSVDEQYF. The CDR3 DNA reads as TGTGCCAGCAGTAATGCGGGGACTAGCGTCGACGAGCAGTACTTC.

The chain links TRBV19 to TRBJ2-7; 7 bases are shared with TRBD2. The CDR3 length is 14 residues. The V gene's germline CDR1 is LNHDA and CDR2 SQIVND (reference sequence). The junction had 7 bases not matched to a gene; V was cut back by 8 bases and J by 0 bases. The CDR3 loop is CASSPGGFSYEQYF. CDR3 sequence (DNA): TGTGCCAGTTCCCCCGGGGGGTTCTCCTACGAGCAGTACTTC.

This chain uses TRBV15 with TRBJ2-1; perhaps TRBD1 as D (5 bases). This CDR3 is built from 16 residues. The germline V and J ends were trimmed by 0 bases and 6 bases, with 15 bases remaining between them. Germline V lookup: CDR1 LNHNV, CDR2 YYDKDF (reference sequence). The CDR3 region is CATSRERDSPSNEQFF. The CDR3 DNA sequence: TGTGCCACCAGCAGAGAACGCGACAGTCCATCCAATGAGCAGTTCTTC.

V usage is TRBV30 and J usage is TRBJ2-7; TRBD2 might be the D (6 bases). V dropped 5 bases and J dropped 0 bases, with 8 bases sitting between them. This CDR3 contains 12 residues. Germline loops: CDR1 GTSNPN, CDR2 SVGIG (reference sequence). The CDR3 here is CAWGTASYEQYF. CDR3 nucleotide sequence: TGTGCCTGGGGGACTGCCTCCTACGAGCAGTACTTC. The full variable domain, its missing parts supplied by reference TRBV30 and TRBJ2-7, is SQTIHQWPATLVQPVGSPLSLECTVEGTSNPNLYWYRQAAGRGLQLLFYSVGIGQISSEVPQNLSASRPQDRQFILSSKKLLLSDSGFYLCAWGTASYEQYFGPGTRLTVT.

This sequence joins TRBV6-2 or TRBV6-3 and TRBJ2-5; 7 positions agree with TRBD1. Germline CDR1 reads MNHEY; CDR2 reads SVGEGT. CDR3 length equals 16 residues. V was clipped by 5 bases and J by 5 bases; unmatched bases: 14. The CDR3 DNA is TGTGCCAGCAGTACCCTCCGAGGGGGCGCAGGGGAGACCCAGTACTTC. Translation: CASSTLRGGAGETQYF.

This clonotype appeared once. The chain recombines TRBV7-9 with TRBJ1-2; 7 bases agree with TRBD1. CDR1 SEHNR and CDR2 FQNEAQ come from the germline V gene (reference sequence). After removal of 4 bases from V and 4 bases from J, the junction contained 12 bases not matched to a gene. CDR3 length: 16 residues. CDR3 nucleotide sequence: TGTGCCAGCAGCTCCTCGACAGGGCGATGGGTCTATGGCTACACCTTC. Translation gives CASSSSTGRWVYGYTF.

V gene TRBV5-6 combines with J gene TRBJ2-5; D call uncertain. CDR1 and CDR2 (germline): SGHDT, YYEEEE. The CDR3 loop spans 14 amino acids. V lost 3 bases and J 1 base, leaving 10 bases between the germline ends. The chain's CDR3 is CASSSIDGQETQYF. CDR3 in DNA: TGTGCCAGCAGCTCCATCGACGGCCAAGAGACCCAGTACTTC.

The chain couples TRBV7-3 to TRBJ2-1; D is perhaps TRBD2 (5 bases). V was cut by 5 bases and J by 3 bases, with 8 bases left in between. From germline, CDR1 is SGHTA and CDR2 FQGTGA. The CDR3 extends over 13 amino acids. The CDR3 region has the DNA TGTGCCAGCAGCGGGGAGAACTACAATGAGCAGTTCTTC. It translates to CASSGENYNEQFF. Variable domain in full (rest from reference TRBV7-3 and TRBJ2-1): GAGVSQTPSNKVTEKGKYVELRCDPISGHTALYWYRQSLGQGPEFLIYFQGTGAADDSGLPNDRFFAVRPEGSVSTLKIQRTERGDSAVYLCASSGENYNEQFFGPGTRLTVL.

The gene calls are TRBV5-1 and TRBJ2-6, with unresolved D. CDR3 length equals 16 residues. Per the germline V gene, CDR1 is SGHRS and CDR2 is YFSETQ. The V end lost 4 bases, the J end lost 0 bases, and 11 bases lay between the germline ends. This chain's CDR3 is CASSLDEDSGANVLTF. The CDR3 DNA reads as TGCGCCAGCAGCCTGGACGAAGACTCTGGGGCCAACGTCCTGACTTTC.

V is TRBV7-6 and J is TRBJ1-5; perhaps TRBD1 as D (5 bases). V gave up 2 bases and J gave up 3 bases, with 11 bases separating them. Germline loops: CDR1 SGHVS, CDR2 FNYEAQ. This CDR3 is built from 15 residues. CDR3 coding DNA: TGTGCCAGCAGCTTATATGGGGGGGACAATCAGCCCCAGCATTTT. This encodes CASSLYGGDNQPQHF.

The chain recombines TRBV14 with TRBJ2-1; 13 bases are a match to TRBD2. Germline-derived CDR1 and CDR2 are SGHDN and FVKESK. The CDR3 length is 17 residues. V lost 3 bases, J lost 3 bases, and 5 bases stayed unmatched. The CDR3 nucleotides read TGTGCCAGCAGCCACAGGGGACTAGCGGGGTTCTACAATGAGCAGTTCTTC. Its protein product is CASSHRGLAGFYNEQFF.

This chain joins TRBV25-1 and TRBJ1-1; 8 bases fit TRBD1. Trimming cost V 2 bases and J 5 bases; bases outside gene matches: 4. The CDR3 spans 14 residues. Germline V gene data show CDR1 as MGHDK and CDR2 as SYGVNS. The CDR3 nucleotides read TGTGCCAGCAGTGAAACAGGGGGTTGGACTGAAGCTTTCTTT. It translates to CASSETGGWTEAFF.

As DNA, the CDR3 is TGTGCCAGCAGCTTGGGACTAGCGGGAGGGCTTCAAGAGACCCAGTACTTC. It encodes CASSLGLAGGLQETQYF. The chain has TRBV5-6 and TRBJ2-5, with 14 bases lining up with TRBD2. The trim removed 0 bases at V and 2 bases at J, leaving 3 bases unmatched. The CDR3 runs 17 residues. The germline gives CDR1 SGHDT, CDR2 YYEEEE. The entire variable domain, with the rest obtained from reference TRBV5-6 and TRBJ2-5, is as follows: DAGVTQSPTHLIKTRGQQVTLRCSPKSGHDTVSWYQQALGQGPQFIFQYYEEEERQRGNFPDRFSGHQFPNYSSELNVNALLLGDSALYLCASSLGLAGGLQETQYFGPGTRLLVL.

V gene TRBV7-9 combines with J gene TRBJ1-2; 8 nucleotides match TRBD1. Looked up from germline, CDR1 is SEHNR and CDR2 is FQNEAQ (reference sequence). The CDR3 length is 15 residues. Unmatched junction bases numbered 6, after V lost 3 bases and J lost 3 bases. The CDR3 sequence: CASSFSGGPDYGYTF. The CDR3, as DNA: TGTGCCAGCAGCTTTTCAGGGGGCCCGGACTATGGCTACACCTTC.

The chain carries TRBV13 and TRBJ2-1; D gene unclear. Deletions cut 1 base from V and 1 base from J, with 8 bases between. CDR1 PRHDT and CDR2 FYEKMQ come from the germline V gene (reference sequence). The CDR3 contains 15 residues. The CDR3 loop is CASSLETHSYNEQFF. CDR3 DNA: TGTGCCAGCAGCTTAGAGACGCATTCCTACAATGAGCAGTTCTTC.

A note on this clonotype: A read error may account for a junction end that differs from germline. V and J are TRBV12-3 or TRBV12-4 and TRBJ1-3; 12 positions match TRBD1. CDR3 length: 18 residues. The CDR3 sequence is CASSFMGVGTGGGNTTYF. In DNA, the CDR3 is TGTGCCAGCAGTTTCATGGGGGTCGGGACAGGGGGCGGAAACACCACATATTTT.

The rearrangement joins TRBV25-1 to TRBJ2-5; a weak D match, TRBD2 (5 bases). The germline V and J ends were trimmed by 6 bases and 3 bases, with 11 bases remaining between them. The CDR3 totals 13 residues. Germline values: CDR1 MGHDK, CDR2 SYGVNS. This CDR3 is CASRMDSKETQYF. In DNA form, the CDR3 reads TGTGCCAGCAGGATGGACTCTAAAGAGACCCAGTACTTC.

The rearrangement uses TRBV6-5 and TRBJ2-7, with D possibly TRBD2 on 6 matching bases. With 4 bases removed from V and 3 bases from J, the gap between germline ends came to 10 bases. The CDR3 length is 13 residues. Germline values: CDR1 MNHEY, CDR2 SVGAGI. The CDR3 is CASSSRGNYEQYF. In nucleotides, the CDR3 is TGTGCCAGCAGTTCCCGGGGGAACTACGAGCAGTACTTC.

This clonotype came up once. The rearrangement uses TRBV3-1 and TRBJ1-1, with D unclear. V was shortened by 6 bases and J by 1 base, with 24 bases between the two germline ends. The CDR3 has 18 amino acids. Germline lookup yields CDR1 LGHDT and CDR2 YNNKEL (reference sequence). As DNA, the CDR3 is TGTGCCAGCAGTCCAAGTATTTTGCTATTAAAAACGAACACTGAAGCTTTCTTT. Protein product: CASSPSILLLKTNTEAFF.